A selection of T cell receptor beta chains follows, all from one sample in a study of OX40 agonist ivuxolimab in advanced cancers. Libraries were prepared by immunoSEQ multiplex PCR; TCRdb keeps only in-frame clonotypes and omits some of them. The sample has 65,000 to 70,000 clones; about 85% are singletons. Sequencing used CD4+ or CD8+ T cells sorted from blood, obtained in a trial of the OX40 agonist ivuxolimab. All receptors come from an adult with an advanced solid tumor such as melanoma, head and neck, liver or kidney cancer. The CDR3 runs from the conserved cysteine through the conserved F or W. The D gene is left open where the match is weak. Clone size appears in some rows only: once, few, many, or a class for an expanded clone.

CASSLAGVGEQFF	TGTGCCAGCAGCTTAGCGGGGGTGGGAGAGCAGTTCTTC	-	-	TRBV11-3	TRBJ2-1
CSAGEEVYGYTF	TGCAGCGCCGGAGAGGAGGTCTATGGCTACACCTTC	-	-	TRBV29-1	TRBJ1-2
CASSKDRGNAGELFF	TGTGCCAGCAGCAAGGACAGGGGTAATGCCGGGGAGCTGTTTTTT	once	TRBD1	TRBV5-6	TRBJ2-2
CASSGQGSANTEAFF	TGTGCCAGCAGCGGACAGGGGTCCGCTAACACTGAAGCTTTCTTT	-	TRBD1	TRBV11-2	TRBJ1-1
CASGSGSSLQDTQYF	TGTGCTAGTGGTTCCGGATCGTCCCTTCAAGATACGCAGTATTTT	-	-	TRBV12-5	TRBJ2-3
CASSWVRDSEQYF	TGTGCCAGCAGCTGGGTCAGGGATAGCGAGCAGTACTTC	once	-	TRBV5-8	TRBJ2-7
CASSLQQGGTQYF	TGTGCCAGCAGCTTACAACAGGGAGGGACCCAGTACTTC	-	-	TRBV7-2	TRBJ2-5
CASSEVGGEYEQYF	TGTGCCAGCAGTGAAGTAGGGGGTGAATACGAGCAGTACTTC	medium-sized	-	TRBV6-1	TRBJ2-7
CASSYANNEKLFF	TGTGCCAGCAGTTATGCCAACAATGAAAAACTGTTTTTT	-	-	TRBV6-6	TRBJ1-4
CASSQQGSGTGELFF	TGTGCCAGCAGCCAACAGGGATCGGGCACCGGGGAGCTGTTTTTT	-	-	TRBV7-2	TRBJ2-2
CASSPQGLVSTDTQYF	TGTGCCAGCAGCCCCCAAGGTCTAGTCAGCACAGATACGCAGTATTTT	-	-	TRBV7-3	TRBJ2-3
CASSQTDPYGYTF	TGTGCCAGTAGTCAGACCGACCCCTATGGCTACACCTTC	few	-	TRBV19	TRBJ1-2
CASSEPGVRVNGYTF	TGTGCCAGCAGTGAACCCGGGGTCAGGGTGAACGGCTACACCTTC	-	-	TRBV25-1	TRBJ1-2
CASSKQGRNEQFF	TGTGCCAGCAGTAAACAGGGGAGGAATGAGCAGTTCTTC	once	-	TRBV6-5	TRBJ2-1
CAIHPAGMETDTQYF	TGTGCCATCCATCCAGCAGGAATGGAGACAGATACGCAGTATTTT	once	-	TRBV6-1	TRBJ2-3
CASSSDNEQFF	TGCGCCAGCAGCTCCGACAATGAGCAGTTCTTC	once	-	TRBV5-1	TRBJ2-1
CASSLTSGGRTEKLFF	TGTGCCAGCAGCTTAACTTCCGGGGGGCGCACTGAAAAACTGTTTTTT	-	-	TRBV7-2	TRBJ1-4
CTSSLGGRGNYGYTF	TGCACCAGCAGCCTGGGGGGAAGGGGCAACTATGGCTACACCTTC	-	-	TRBV1	TRBJ1-2
CASSQEIVPFRVPETQYF	TGTGCCAGCAGCCAAGAAATCGTCCCTTTTAGGGTACCAGAGACCCAGTACTTC	-	-	TRBV14	TRBJ2-5
CASSPLTYEQYF	TGTGCCAGCAGTCCTCTGACATACGAGCAGTACTTC	-	-	TRBV28	TRBJ2-7